Shown below are 2 T cell receptor beta chains from a single sample sequenced in a study of T cell repertoires in cytomegalovirus infection. A single record per CDR3 protein comes from TCRdb applying MiXCR to the reads. The table shows about 360,000 distinct CDR3 sequences, with around a sixth occurring only once. The sample was PBMCs. The receptors stem from a human donor in good health (CMV status not recorded). Some clones in this sample may be carry-over from other donors' samples.

A few counts support this clonotype. The chain has TRBV25-1 and TRBJ1-2; D unclear. With 1 base removed from V and 8 bases from J, the gap between germline ends came to 5 bases. CDR1 is MGHDK, CDR2 SYGVNS, per germline. The CDR3 has 11 amino acids. The CDR3 spells CASSESRGYTF. The CDR3 nucleotides read TGTGCCAGCAGTGAATCTCGAGGCTACACCTTC.

The chain links TRBV9 to TRBJ1-3; 8 bases are a match to TRBD1. Unmatched junction bases numbered 3, after V lost 2 bases and J lost 2 bases. The CDR3 has 15 residues. Germline CDR1 reads SGDLS; CDR2 reads YYNGEE. The CDR3 sequence: CASSVSTGAGNTIYF. Here the CDR3 DNA reads TGTGCCAGCAGCGTTTCGACAGGGGCTGGAAACACCATATATTTT. Variable domain in full (rest from reference TRBV9 and TRBJ1-3): DSGVTQTPKHLITATGQRVTLRCSPRSGDLSVYWYQQSLDQGLQFLIQYYNGEERAKGNILERFSAQQFPDLHSELNLSSLELGDSALYFCASSVSTGAGNTIYFGEGSWLTVV.